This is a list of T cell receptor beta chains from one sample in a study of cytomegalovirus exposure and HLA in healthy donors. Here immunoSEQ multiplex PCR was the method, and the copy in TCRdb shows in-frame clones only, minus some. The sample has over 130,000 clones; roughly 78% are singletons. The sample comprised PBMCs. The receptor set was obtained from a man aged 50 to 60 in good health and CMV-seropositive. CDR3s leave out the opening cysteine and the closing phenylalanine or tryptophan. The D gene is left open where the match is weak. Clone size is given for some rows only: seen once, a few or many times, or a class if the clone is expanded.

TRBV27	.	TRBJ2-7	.	ASSSQFAYEQY
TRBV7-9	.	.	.	ASTRAGSTYEQY
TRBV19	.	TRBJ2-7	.	ASSKSASGSYEQY
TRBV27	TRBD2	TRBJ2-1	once	ASSPRGFLAGDVSYNEQF
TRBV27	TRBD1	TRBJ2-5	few	ASSLLPGTGWETQY
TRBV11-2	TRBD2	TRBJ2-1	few	ASSLGRGDEQF
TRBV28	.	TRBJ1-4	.	ASSTVATNEKLF
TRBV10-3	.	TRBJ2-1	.	AITGGLGGGNEQF
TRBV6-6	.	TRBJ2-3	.	ASRLSDTQY
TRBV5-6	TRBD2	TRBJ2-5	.	ASSPGLAGGPKQETQY
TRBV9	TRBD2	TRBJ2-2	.	ASSVSGSITGELF
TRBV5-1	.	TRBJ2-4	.	ASSLGSGENIQY
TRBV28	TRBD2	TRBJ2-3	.	ASKTSGTDTQY
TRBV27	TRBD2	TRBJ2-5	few	ASSPGLAGLETQY
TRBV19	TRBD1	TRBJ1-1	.	ASRDRGGTEAF
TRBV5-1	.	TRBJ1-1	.	ASGRGSGNTEAF
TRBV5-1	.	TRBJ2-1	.	ASSFAGSSYNEQF
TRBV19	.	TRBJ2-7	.	ASSRDSNYEQY